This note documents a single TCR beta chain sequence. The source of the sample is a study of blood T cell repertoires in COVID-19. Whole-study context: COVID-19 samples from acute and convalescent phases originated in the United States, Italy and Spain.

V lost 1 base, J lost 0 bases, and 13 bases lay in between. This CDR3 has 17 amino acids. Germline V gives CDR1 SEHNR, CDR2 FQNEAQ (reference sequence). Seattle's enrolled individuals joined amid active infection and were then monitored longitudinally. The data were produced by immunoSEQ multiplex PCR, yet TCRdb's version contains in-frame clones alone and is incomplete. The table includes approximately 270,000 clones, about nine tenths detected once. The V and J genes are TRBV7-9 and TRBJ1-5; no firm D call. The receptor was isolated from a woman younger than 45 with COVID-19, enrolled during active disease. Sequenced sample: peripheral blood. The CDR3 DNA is TGTGCCAGCAGCTTAGTAATGAGAGAGGATAGCAATCAGCCCCAGCATTTT. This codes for CASSLVMREDSNQPQHF.